The rows below give T cell receptor beta chains drawn from one sample of a study of T cells in Graves' hyperthyroidism and ophthalmopathy. TCRdb recomputed calls from the multiplex PCR reads with MiXCR, one row per CDR3 protein. The sample contains some 770,000 distinct CDR3 sequences, over 15% of which appear only once. The material sequenced was blood. The receptors here all came from a man younger than 30 with Graves' hyperthyroidism. Both conserved end residues are trimmed from each CDR3. The order of the fields is V gene, J gene, CDR3 protein.

TRBV19,TRBJ2-2,ASKGDRDTGELF
TRBV2,TRBJ2-7,ASKGKGAKEQY
TRBV27,TRBJ1-2,ATRPRQATNYGYT
TRBV18,TRBJ2-2,ASSPPTRGTGELF
TRBV2,TRBJ1-1,ASSEGGGTEAF
TRBV10-3,TRBJ2-1,AIRKGDPGGNEQF
TRBV4-1,TRBJ2-1,ASSQEGLASYNEQF
TRBV12-3/TRBV12-4,TRBJ1-1,ASSWANPGEAF
TRBV28,TRBJ2-3,ASRSPTPDTQY
TRBV6-2/TRBV6-3,TRBJ2-7,ASTSIPDSYEQY
TRBV7-9,TRBJ2-5,ASSLDMKSETQY
TRBV20-1,TRBJ2-2,SARESGLANTGELF
TRBV29-1,TRBJ2-1,SVEDLGYNEQF
TRBV12-3/TRBV12-4,TRBJ1-2,ASLAGGRRYGYT
TRBV6-2/TRBV6-3,TRBJ2-1,ASSYPSGNAYNEQF
TRBV9,TRBJ1-1,ASGGTGGGEAF
TRBV11-1,TRBJ2-1,ASSLRWAPGNEQF
TRBV19,TRBJ2-7,ASSIVALAGVYEQY
TRBV20-1,TRBJ2-3,SARDWGGLAGGPPSASTDTQY
TRBV12-3/TRBV12-4,TRBJ2-3,ASSRDRDPDTQY
TRBV7-9,TRBJ2-3,ASSLTPSRKGADTQY
TRBV12-3/TRBV12-4,TRBJ2-1,ASSPDRPSNEQF
TRBV5-1,TRBJ2-7,ASKPQGTHEQY
TRBV6-1,TRBJ2-7,ASSPGVTGGYEQY
TRBV20-1,TRBJ1-1,SARTGGKNTEAF
TRBV12-3/TRBV12-4,TRBJ1-5,ASSSRAIQPQH
TRBV7-9,TRBJ1-4,ASSLEWSGGEKLF
TRBV19,TRBJ1-2,ASRPDRGLGFGYT
TRBV2,TRBJ2-7,ASSPRLAGGPEQY
TRBV6-2/TRBV6-3,TRBJ2-1,ASHFGTGDDEQF
TRBV2,TRBJ2-3,ASSYSRTFGADTQY
TRBV27,TRBJ1-6,ASSFSHSANSPLH
TRBV5-1,TRBJ2-2,ASSLERRELF
TRBV6-1,TRBJ1-5,ASSSSGQPQH
TRBV6-5,TRBJ2-3,ASSYGTTTDTQY
TRBV3-1,TRBJ2-7,ASTPGGASGYYEQY
TRBV24-1,TRBJ1-5,ATKQYVNQPQH
TRBV27,TRBJ2-1,ASSPFEAVTFTYNEQF
TRBV28,TRBJ1-5,ASSLTGALRPQH
TRBV24-1,TRBJ2-3,ATSAQSGTDTQY
TRBV11-3,TRBJ1-6,ASSSGQENSPLH
TRBV7-7,TRBJ1-5,ASSSPSSEQGGNQPQH
TRBV20-1,TRBJ2-7,SARSYSGRLYEQY
TRBV7-2,TRBJ2-4,ASSKGRLLQNIQY
TRBV6-6,TRBJ2-2,ASSYREGGELF
TRBV4-2,TRBJ1-5,ASSHPGESGNQPQH
TRBV5-6,TRBJ2-7,ASSFSRDRFYEQY
TRBV27,TRBJ2-3,ASSFSVGETTDTQY
TRBV20-1,TRBJ1-5,SAGSWGERSNQPQH
TRBV14,TRBJ2-7,ASRLKGSGRQY
TRBV20-1,TRBJ2-3,SARVGQGGPDTQY
TRBV24-1,TRBJ2-5,ATADSDNSGGQETQY